This TCR beta chain derives from a study of cytomegalovirus exposure and HLA in healthy donors. The PCR made use of 60 Vbeta and 13 Jbeta primers. TCRdb keeps only in-frame clones here, not all; method: immunoSEQ multiplex PCR. The sample holds about 67,000 clones, roughly 78% seen once. CDR3 length equals 13 residues. Germline lookup yields CDR1 LNHDA and CDR2 SQIVND (reference sequence). V was cut by 5 bases and J by 5 bases, with 10 bases left in between. The chain couples TRBV19 to TRBJ1-5, with D maybe TRBD1 (5 bases). The sequencing sample was made of PBMCs. This sequence originates from a man in his forties in good health and CMV-seronegative. The CDR3 sequence is CASSPRQYQPQHF. The CDR3 DNA reads as TGTGCCAGTAGTCCCAGACAGTATCAGCCCCAGCATTTT.